This TCR beta chain emerged from a study of CD8 T cells in ankylosing spondylitis. Findings of the study overall: CD8+ by phenotype, disease-linked clones were relatively rare in peripheral blood.

This clonotype was observed many times. Its antigen is as yet unknown. A single record per CDR3 protein comes from TCRdb applying MiXCR to the 5' RACE reads. The top ten hold approximately 5% of the sample, which has roughly 240,000 distinct CDR3 sequences, around 8% seen once. The CDR3 runs 13 residues. CDR1 DFQATT and CDR2 SNEGSKA come from the germline V gene (reference sequence). V was shortened by 5 bases and J by 6 bases, with 15 bases between the two germline ends. Sequencing was carried out using blood, either unsorted or a sorted T cell fraction (not recorded which). The gene calls are TRBV20-1 and TRBJ2-3; D ambiguous. The receptor's source is a female donor with ankylosing spondylitis or in good health (not recorded which). The CDR3 DNA reads as TGCAGTGCTGCCCCCTCCATTTTGGATACGCAGTATTTT. It specifies CSAAPSILDTQYF.